The 7 T cell receptor beta chains presented below share a single source sample, sequenced in a study of shared clonotypes between healthy human individuals. The data were produced by immunoSEQ multiplex PCR, yet TCRdb's version contains in-frame clones alone and is incomplete. The table lists approximately 530,000 clones, roughly 95% of them singletons. The source material was naive CD4+ T cells sorted from blood. The subset was: CD45RA+ positively selected. Every receptor here comes from a woman aged 25-40 years in good health.

This rearrangement joins TRBV6-6 to TRBJ2-1; possible D gene TRBD2, 6 bases. Looked up from germline, CDR1 is MNHNY and CDR2 is SVGAGI (reference sequence). The V gene lost 8 bases and the J gene lost 7 bases, with 21 bases spanning the gap. The CDR3 length is 15 residues. CDR3 loop: CASCPGRSDGNEQFF. The CDR3 region has the DNA TGTGCCAGCTGCCCAGGGAGGTCAGATGGGAATGAGCAGTTCTTC.

This rearrangement joins TRBV5-1 to TRBJ2-7; 7 bases line up with TRBD1. The V segment lost 4 bases and the J segment 2 bases; nucleotides outside the gene matches: 6. The CDR3 covers 14 residues. Germline V gives CDR1 SGHRS, CDR2 YFSETQ. CDR3 nucleotide sequence: TGCGCCAGCAGCCGCCGGGACAGAACCTACGAGCAGTACTTC. Encoded protein: CASSRRDRTYEQYF.

In regard to this clone: Within the sample, other DNA sequences also encode this same CDR3. This chain links TRBV4-1 with TRBJ2-4; no reliable D call. The V end was cut by 0 bases, the J end by 0 bases, with 6 bases between. Germline V gene sequence: CDR1 MGHRA, CDR2 YSYEKL. CDR3 size: 15 residues. The CDR3 region is CASSQDWLAKNIQYF. CDR3 DNA: TGCGCCAGCAGCCAAGATTGGTTAGCCAAAAACATTCAGTACTTC.

Note on this clone: The same CDR3 is also encoded by other DNA sequences in this sample. The rearrangement joins TRBV6-6 to TRBJ2-5, with 8 bases fitting TRBD1. Trimming took 6 bases from V and 5 from J; bases not matched to a gene: 5. Germline V gives CDR1 MNHNY, CDR2 SVGAGI (reference sequence). The CDR3 covers 13 residues. CDR3 sequence: CASRATGEETQYF. The DNA for the CDR3 is TGTGCCAGCAGGGCGACAGGGGAGGAGACCCAGTACTTC.

V and J are TRBV7-3 and TRBJ2-2; D uncertain. V lost 1 base and J lost 3, with 6 bases in between. The CDR3 totals 14 residues. The germline CDR1 and CDR2 sequences are SGHTA and FQGTGA. As DNA, the CDR3 is TGTGCCAGCAGCTTAAACAGTCACACCGGGGAGCTGTTTTTT. Its translation: CASSLNSHTGELFF.

The gene calls are TRBV6-1 and TRBJ2-1; D possibly corresponds to TRBD2 (7 bases). Per the germline V gene, CDR1 is MNHNS and CDR2 is SASEGT. V lost 5 bases and J 7 bases, leaving 18 bases between the germline ends. The CDR3 contains 15 residues. CDR3 in amino acids: CASSSGAEGGNEQFF. Written as DNA, the CDR3 is TGTGCCAGCAGTTCAGGGGCGGAGGGAGGGAATGAGCAGTTCTTC.

The rearrangement links TRBV19 to TRBJ2-7; 7 nucleotides agree with TRBD2. This CDR3 has 16 residues. Germline V gene lookup returns CDR1 LNHDA and CDR2 SQIVND (reference sequence). V trimming: 1 base; J trimming: 0 bases; junction bases outside the gene matches: 6. In DNA, the CDR3 is TGTGCCAGTAGTATAGGACTAGCACCGAGCTCCTACGAGCAGTACTTC. Amino acid sequence: CASSIGLAPSSYEQYF.